This T cell receptor beta chain originates from a study of regulatory T cells in long-lasting Graves disease. Time point here: persistent/refractory GD, antithyroid drugs over 5 years with positive TRAb. TCR sequences were obtained from RNA taken from PBMCs. This CDR3 contains 13 residues. The V and J ends lost 2 bases and 2 bases respectively, with 6 bases between them. HTBI primers from iRepertoire and Arm-PCR of CDR3 regions yielded the TCR beta libraries. TCRdb reanalysed the multiplex PCR reads using MiXCR and keeps one entry per CDR3 protein. The sample records about 290,000 distinct CDR3 sequences, roughly 21% being singletons.

The V gene is TRBV12-3 or TRBV12-4, the J gene TRBJ1-2; D uncertain. The sample here was peripheral blood mononuclear cells (PBMCs), taken when the disease was refractory, from a patient treated with antithyroid drugs. The source of this sequence is a female donor with Graves disease. The DNA for the CDR3 is TGTGCCAGCAGTTTAATGGGGAACTATGGCTACACCTTC. Protein: CASSLMGNYGYTF.